Each of the 22 T cell receptor beta chains below was sequenced from the same sample in a study of human T cells and chemical hapten exposure (dated by TCRdb to the early 2020s). Library construction relied on RACE. Sequenced on a NextSeq 500. TCRdb handled the public reads itself, with Q25 trimming in fastp and clone calling in MiXCR, and kept productive beta chains. Rows are combined by CDR3 protein, so each entry shows the most common genes and DNA. The sample includes 150,000 to 200,000 distinct CDR3 sequences, with 14% observed a single time. The ten largest clones capture about 1.7% of the sample. This specimen's time point label, interpreted: patch test 1, 2 weeks after DPC sensitization. Explained via the paper, the treatment or condition label denotes: therapeutic diphenylcyclopropenone sensitization with weekly scalp DPC. Sequences were derived from whole blood, sampled in connection with sensitization to the hapten diphenylcyclopropenone (DPC). Source of these receptors: a woman in her twenties or thirties with alopecia areata. Some clones in this sample may be carry-over from other donors' samples.

V gene TRBV9 combines with J gene TRBJ1-1; D remains unclear. CDR3 length: 13 amino acids. Germline CDR1 and CDR2: SGDLS and YYNGEE. Trimming took off 2 bases at V and 2 bases at J, with 7 bases between the two ends. The CDR3 DNA reads as TGTGCCAGCAGCGTTCATATAAACACTGAAGCTTTCTTT. Amino acids: CASSVHINTEAFF.

The rearrangement joins TRBV20-1 to TRBJ2-2, with TRBD2 matching over 12 bases. Germline V lookup: CDR1 DFQATT, CDR2 SNEGSKA (reference sequence). This CDR3 is built from 15 residues. With V trimmed by 1 base and J by 4 bases, 1 base remained unmatched. For the CDR3, the DNA is TGCAGTGCTAGAGGACTAGCGGGAGTCACCGGGGAGCTGTTTTTT. Residues: CSARGLAGVTGELFF.

About this clonotype: The CDR3 ends on some other residue instead of the conserved phenylalanine or tryptophan, so this is likely a read error. The chain combines TRBV5-1 with TRBJ1-1, with 9 nucleotides matching TRBD1. The CDR3 has 17 amino acids. V was pared by 5 bases and J by 2 bases, with 13 bases of the junction left unmatched. Per germline, CDR1 SGHRS and CDR2 YFSETQ. CDR3 sequence reads: CASRKGQGSLQNTEAFL. The CDR3 nucleotides are TGCGCCAGCAGAAAAGGACAGGGGTCGCTACAAAACACTGAAGCTTTCCTT.

The rearrangement links TRBV12-3 or TRBV12-4 to TRBJ2-7, with 9 positions matching TRBD2. Losses at the gene ends were 5 bases for V and 3 bases for J; bases not matched to a gene: 8. This CDR3 region has 15 residues. The CDR3 here is CASSPTSGRYYEQYF. In DNA, the CDR3 is TGTGCCAGCAGTCCGACTAGCGGTCGTTACTACGAGCAGTACTTC.

This clonotype turned up a few times. Written as DNA, the CDR3 is TGTGCCAGCAGGGCGCCGGGCTACGAGCAGTACTTC. As protein: CASRAPGYEQYF. The J gene is TRBJ2-7, the V gene TRBV28; D is undetermined. The CDR3 consists of 12 residues. Trimming took off 6 bases at V and 3 bases at J, with 9 bases between the two ends. Looked up from germline, CDR1 is MDHEN and CDR2 is SYDVKM.

The chain carries TRBV12-3 or TRBV12-4 and TRBJ2-1; weak D call: TRBD1 (5 bases). The V gene lost 7 bases and the J gene lost 0 bases, with 16 bases spanning the gap. This CDR3 region has 16 residues. CDR3 amino acids: CASKEHPGISYNEQFF. The CDR3 DNA reads as TGTGCCAGCAAAGAACATCCAGGGATCTCCTACAATGAGCAGTTCTTC.

The chain recombines TRBV28 with TRBJ1-5; TRBD1 is a possible D gene (5 bases). The CDR3 consists of 15 residues. V gave up 5 bases and J gave up 4 bases, with 15 bases separating them. CDR1 is MDHEN and CDR2 is SYDVKM in the germline V gene. The CDR3: CASSRPGRPNQPQHF. The CDR3, as DNA: TGTGCCAGCAGTCGTCCGGGACGCCCTAATCAGCCCCAGCATTTT. The full variable domain, in which reference TRBV28 and TRBJ1-5 provide the parts outside the CDR3, is DVKVTQSSRYLVKRTGEKVFLECVQDMDHENMFWYRQDPGLGLRLIYFSYDVKMKEKGDIPEGYSVSREKKERFSLILESASTNQTSMYLCASSRPGRPNQPQHFGDGTRLSIL.

The chain couples TRBV7-9 to TRBJ1-2, with D tentatively TRBD1 (6 bases). Trimming pared 0 bases from V and 4 bases from J, leaving 6 bases between. The germline V gene has CDR1 SEHNR and CDR2 FQNEAQ (reference sequence). The CDR3 consists of 13 residues. The CDR3 protein is CASSLARGYGYTF. CDR3 DNA sequence: TGTGCCAGCAGCTTAGCCAGGGGCTATGGCTACACCTTC.

This clonotype was observed at least ten times. The chain couples TRBV27 to TRBJ1-2, with TRBD1 as a possible D gene (5 bases). This CDR3 comprises 13 residues. Trimming left V 4 bases short and J 8 bases short, with 14 bases between. CDR1 is MNHEY and CDR2 is SMNVEV in the germline V gene (reference sequence). CDR3 bases: TGTGCCAGCAGTTGGGGAAGACAGTTCGGCTACACCTTC. It is translated as CASSWGRQFGYTF.

This CDR3 is CASSGHLFTDTQYF. Here the CDR3 DNA reads TGTGCCAGCAGCGGGCACCTCTTCACAGATACGCAGTATTTT. The J gene is TRBJ2-3, the V gene TRBV6-1; D gene unclear. This CDR3 spans 14 amino acids. Looked up from germline, CDR1 is MNHNS and CDR2 is SASEGT. V was pared by 6 bases and J by 2 bases, with 12 bases between.

Only a few counts were recorded for this clonotype. The chain is built from TRBV5-1 and TRBJ2-1; D possibly matches TRBD1 or TRBD2 (5 bases each). Germline V gives CDR1 SGHRS, CDR2 YFSETQ. The CDR3 sequence is 13 residues long. The V end lost 1 base, the J end lost 8 bases, and 10 bases lay between the germline ends. The CDR3: CASSLLGVDEQFF. For the CDR3, the DNA is TGCGCCAGCAGCTTGTTGGGGGTCGATGAGCAGTTCTTC.

This clonotype was counted many times. A junction boundary mismatches the germline segment, possibly from a read error. The rearrangement links TRBV7-7 to TRBJ2-1; 10 positions agree with TRBD2. This CDR3 comprises 17 residues. Germline V CDR1 and CDR2: SSHAT, FNYEAQ (reference sequence). CDR3 loop: CASSPGSGRANKNEQFF. Here the CDR3 DNA reads TGTGCTAGCAGCCCAGGAAGCGGGAGGGCGAATAAGAATGAGCAGTTCTTC.

The CDR3 DNA reads TGTGCCAGCAGCGCCACATCCGGACAGGGGATAAATGAAAAACTGTTTTTT. It yields the protein CASSATSGQGINEKLFF. The gene calls are TRBV9 and TRBJ1-4, with 9 bases aligning to TRBD1. This CDR3 contains 17 residues. CDR1 and CDR2 from the germline V gene are SGDLS and YYNGEE. Trimming at V came to 3 bases and at J to 5 bases, leaving 11 bases not matched to a gene.

This clonotype came up a few times. This chain's CDR3 is CASSSYLTGELFF. For the CDR3, the DNA is TGCGCCAGCAGCAGCTACCTAACCGGGGAGCTGTTTTTT. The chain has TRBV4-1 and TRBJ2-2; D ambiguous. CDR1 and CDR2 from the germline V gene are MGHRA and YSYEKL. Trimming shortened V by 5 bases and J by 5 bases, and 9 bases separated the two germline ends. This CDR3 is 13 amino acids long.

V usage is TRBV10-3 and J usage is TRBJ1-5; perhaps TRBD1 as D (6 bases). V was pared by 7 bases and J by 2 bases, with 15 bases between. The CDR3 covers 15 residues. In germline, CDR1 is ENHRY, CDR2 SYGVKD. CDR3: CAINEGGIGNQPQHF. CDR3 DNA sequence: TGTGCCATCAACGAGGGGGGTATAGGCAATCAGCCCCAGCATTTT.

Many counts were recorded for this clonotype. At one end, the junction sequence differs from germline, possibly due to a read error. The chain has TRBV5-1 and TRBJ2-2; D unresolved. CDR1 is SGHRS, CDR2 YFSETQ, per germline. This CDR3 is 12 amino acids long. CDR3 sequence: CASSLNTGELFF. The DNA for the CDR3 is TGTGCCAGCAGCCTCAACACCGGGGAGCTGTTTTTT.

This clonotype was observed at least ten times. The J gene is TRBJ1-5, the V gene TRBV28; 12 bases are shared with TRBD1. This CDR3 contains 18 residues. The J segment lost 2 bases and the V segment lost 3 bases, leaving 8 bases of the junction unmatched. Germline CDR1 reads MDHEN; CDR2 reads SYDVKM. CDR3 in DNA: TGTGCCAGCAGTTTCGGGACAGGGGGCCTTTCGGGCAATCAGCCCCAGCATTTT. Translated: CASSFGTGGLSGNQPQHF.

The J gene is TRBJ1-5, the V gene TRBV12-3 or TRBV12-4; maybe TRBD1 (6 bases). The V end lost 2 bases, the J end lost 4 bases, and 9 bases lay between the germline ends. CDR3 size: 14 residues. This chain's CDR3 is CASSLSGTNQPQHF. CDR3 sequence (DNA): TGTGCCAGCAGTTTATCAGGGACAAATCAGCCCCAGCATTTT.

The chain carries TRBV30 and TRBJ2-4; TRBD2 matches at 12 bases. The CDR3 extends over 17 amino acids. Germline trimming cut 2 bases from V and 6 bases from J; bases unmatched to any gene: 11. Germline V gene data show CDR1 as GTSNPN and CDR2 as SVGIG (reference sequence). CDR3 coding DNA: TGTGCCTGGAGTTCGACTAGCGGGAGACCGTTGATAAACATTCAGTACTTC. Its protein is CAWSSTSGRPLINIQYF.

This clonotype was detected only a few times. The chain is built from TRBV15 and TRBJ1-5; D is ambiguous. This CDR3 comprises 12 residues. V lost 5 bases, J lost 10 bases, and 12 bases lay in between. Germline lookup yields CDR1 LNHNV and CDR2 YYDKDF (reference sequence). The DNA of the CDR3 is TGTGCCACCAGCTTCCACCCGGGACCCCAGCATTTT. Protein sequence: CATSFHPGPQHF.

This chain connects TRBV9 to TRBJ2-3; D ambiguous. Germline V gene sequence: CDR1 SGDLS, CDR2 YYNGEE. V lost 3 bases and J 6 bases, leaving 11 bases between the germline ends. This CDR3 spans 13 amino acids. The CDR3 reads CASSAHVRDTQYF. The DNA of the CDR3 is TGTGCCAGCAGCGCCCACGTAAGGGATACGCAGTATTTT.

The chain recombines TRBV6-6 with TRBJ2-1; D not certain. This CDR3 has 17 amino acids. Germline-derived CDR1 and CDR2 are MNHNY and SVGAGI (reference sequence). Trimming removed 2 bases from V and 0 bases from J, with 14 bases in between. Here the CDR3 reads CASSYQPGPNSYNEQFF. CDR3 DNA sequence: TGTGCCAGCAGTTACCAACCAGGACCCAACTCCTACAATGAGCAGTTCTTC.